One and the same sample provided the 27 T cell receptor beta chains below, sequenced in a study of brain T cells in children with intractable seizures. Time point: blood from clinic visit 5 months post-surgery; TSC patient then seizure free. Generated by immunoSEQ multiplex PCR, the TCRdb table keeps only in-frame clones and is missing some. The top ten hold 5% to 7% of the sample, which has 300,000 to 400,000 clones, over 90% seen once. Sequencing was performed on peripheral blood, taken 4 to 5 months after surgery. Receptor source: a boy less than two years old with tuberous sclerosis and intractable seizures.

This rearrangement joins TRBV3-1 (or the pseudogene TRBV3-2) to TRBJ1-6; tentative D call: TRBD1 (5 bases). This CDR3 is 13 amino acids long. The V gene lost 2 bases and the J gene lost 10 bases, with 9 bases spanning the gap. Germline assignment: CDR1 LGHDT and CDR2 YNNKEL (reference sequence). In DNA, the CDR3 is TGTGCCAGCAGCCAACCAGGGCGATCACCCCTCCACTTT. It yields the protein CASSQPGRSPLHF.

Written as DNA, the CDR3 is TGTGCCAGCAGTCCAACCATAGGGGTCGGGAGGGGCAATCAGCCCCAGCATTTT. Residues: CASSPTIGVGRGNQPQHF. The chain carries TRBV28 and TRBJ1-5; tentative D call: TRBD1 (5 bases). Between the trimmed V and J ends, which lost 5 bases and 2 bases, there was a span of 22 bases. The CDR3 contains 18 residues. Per germline, CDR1 MDHEN and CDR2 SYDVKM.

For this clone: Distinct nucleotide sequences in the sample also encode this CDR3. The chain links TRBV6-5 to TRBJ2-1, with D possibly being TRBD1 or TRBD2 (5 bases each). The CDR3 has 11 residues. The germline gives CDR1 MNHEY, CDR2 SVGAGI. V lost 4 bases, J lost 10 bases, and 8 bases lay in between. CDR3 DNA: TGTGCCAGCAGTTCTGGGGGAGAGCAGTTCTTC. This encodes CASSSGGEQFF.

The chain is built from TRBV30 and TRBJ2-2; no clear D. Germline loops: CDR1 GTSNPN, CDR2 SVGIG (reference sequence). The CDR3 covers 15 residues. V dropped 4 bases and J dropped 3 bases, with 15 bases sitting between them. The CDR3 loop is CAWINWQTYTGELFF. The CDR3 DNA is TGTGCCTGGATTAATTGGCAGACCTACACCGGGGAGCTGTTTTTT.

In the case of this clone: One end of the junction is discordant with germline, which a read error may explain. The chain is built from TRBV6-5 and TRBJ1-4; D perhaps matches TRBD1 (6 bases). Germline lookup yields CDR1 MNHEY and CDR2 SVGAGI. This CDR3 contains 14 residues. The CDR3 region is CASRKGDTSEKLFF. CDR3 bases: TGTGCCAGCAGGAAGGGGGACACTAGTGAAAAACTGTTTTTT.

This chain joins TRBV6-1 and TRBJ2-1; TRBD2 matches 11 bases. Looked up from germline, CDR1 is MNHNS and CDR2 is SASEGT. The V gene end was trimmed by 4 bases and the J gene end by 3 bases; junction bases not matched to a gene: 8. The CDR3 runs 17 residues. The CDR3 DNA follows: TGTGCCAGCAGTGGGGGGACTAGCGGACTCTACTACAATGAGCAGTTCTTC. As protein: CASSGGTSGLYYNEQFF.

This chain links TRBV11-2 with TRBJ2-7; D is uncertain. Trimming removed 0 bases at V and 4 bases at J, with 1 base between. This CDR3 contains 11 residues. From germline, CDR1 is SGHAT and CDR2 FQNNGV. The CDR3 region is CASSLEYEQYF. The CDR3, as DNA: TGTGCCAGCAGCTTAGAATACGAGCAGTACTTC.

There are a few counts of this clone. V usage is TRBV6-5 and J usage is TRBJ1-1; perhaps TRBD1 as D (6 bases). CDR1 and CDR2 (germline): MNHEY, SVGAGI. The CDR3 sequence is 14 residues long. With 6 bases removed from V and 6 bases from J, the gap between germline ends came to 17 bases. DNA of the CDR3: TGTGCCAGCAGATCACAGGGTCGTAGACCTGAAGCTTTCTTT. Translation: CASRSQGRRPEAFF.

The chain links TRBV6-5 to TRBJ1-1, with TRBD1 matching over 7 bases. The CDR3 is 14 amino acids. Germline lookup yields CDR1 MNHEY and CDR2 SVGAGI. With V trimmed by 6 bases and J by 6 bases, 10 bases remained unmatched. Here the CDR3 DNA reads TGTGCCAGCAGCTTTACCCAGGGGGTGGCTGAAGCTTTCTTT. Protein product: CASSFTQGVAEAFF.

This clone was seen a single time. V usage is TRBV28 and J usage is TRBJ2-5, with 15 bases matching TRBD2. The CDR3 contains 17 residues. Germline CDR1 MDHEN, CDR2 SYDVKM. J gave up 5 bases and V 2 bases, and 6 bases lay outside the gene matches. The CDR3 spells CASSLGGLAGGRETQYF. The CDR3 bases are TGTGCCAGCAGTTTAGGGGGACTAGCGGGAGGTAGGGAGACCCAGTACTTC.

The CDR3 DNA reads TGTGCCAGCTCTGCGTATGGCTACACCTTC. Translating gives CASSAYGYTF. The chain couples TRBV7-9 to TRBJ1-2; D is uncertain. Germline V gene lookup returns CDR1 SEHNR and CDR2 FQNEAQ (reference sequence). Trimming took off 8 bases at V and 5 bases at J, with 6 bases between the two ends. The CDR3 extends over 10 amino acids.

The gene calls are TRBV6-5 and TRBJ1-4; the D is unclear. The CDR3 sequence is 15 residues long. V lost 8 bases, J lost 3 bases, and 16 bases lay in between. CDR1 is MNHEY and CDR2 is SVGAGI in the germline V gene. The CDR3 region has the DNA TGTGCCAGCGAGACTTGGACTGCCGCTAATGAAAAACTGTTTTTT. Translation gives CASETWTAANEKLFF.

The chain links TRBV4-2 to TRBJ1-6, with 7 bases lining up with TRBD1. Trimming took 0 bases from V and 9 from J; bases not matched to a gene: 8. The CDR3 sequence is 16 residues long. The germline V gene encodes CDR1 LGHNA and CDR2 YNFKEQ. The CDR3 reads CASSQDPGQMSSPLHF. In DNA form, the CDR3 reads TGTGCCAGCAGCCAAGATCCGGGACAGATGAGTTCACCCCTCCACTTT.

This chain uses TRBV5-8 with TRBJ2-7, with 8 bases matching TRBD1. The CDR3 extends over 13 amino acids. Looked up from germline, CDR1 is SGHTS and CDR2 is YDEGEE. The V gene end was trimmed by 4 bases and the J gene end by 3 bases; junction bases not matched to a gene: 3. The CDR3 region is CASSRDRNYEQYF. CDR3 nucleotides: TGTGCCAGCAGCCGGGACAGGAACTACGAGCAGTACTTC.

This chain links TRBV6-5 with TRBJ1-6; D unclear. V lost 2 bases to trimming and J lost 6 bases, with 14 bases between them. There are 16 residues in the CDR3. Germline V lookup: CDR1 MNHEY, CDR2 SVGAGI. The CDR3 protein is CASSYRVGLLNSPLHF. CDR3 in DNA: TGTGCCAGCAGTTACCGGGTTGGGCTTCTTAATTCACCCCTCCACTTT.

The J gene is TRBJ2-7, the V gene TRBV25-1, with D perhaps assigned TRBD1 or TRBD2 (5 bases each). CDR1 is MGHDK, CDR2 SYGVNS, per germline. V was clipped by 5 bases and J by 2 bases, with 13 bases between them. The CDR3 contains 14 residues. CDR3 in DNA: TGTGCCAGCAGTTTCGATGGGGGAACCTACGAGCAGTACTTC. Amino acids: CASSFDGGTYEQYF.

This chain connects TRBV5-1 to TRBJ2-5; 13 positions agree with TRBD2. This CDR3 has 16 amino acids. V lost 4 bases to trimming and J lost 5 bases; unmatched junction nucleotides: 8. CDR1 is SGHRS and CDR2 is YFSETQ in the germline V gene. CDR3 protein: CASSLGLAGARETQYF. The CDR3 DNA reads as TGCGCCAGCAGCCTCGGACTAGCGGGGGCCAGGGAGACCCAGTACTTC.

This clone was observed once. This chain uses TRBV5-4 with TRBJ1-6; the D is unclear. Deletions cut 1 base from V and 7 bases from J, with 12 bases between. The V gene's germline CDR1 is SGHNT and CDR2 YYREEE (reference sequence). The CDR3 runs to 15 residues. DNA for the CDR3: TGTGCCAGCAGCTTGATAGGGATCTTAAATTCACCCCTCCACTTT. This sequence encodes CASSLIGILNSPLHF.

Here the CDR3 reads CASSLKPGQPATF. The CDR3 nucleotides are TGTGCCAGCAGCTTAAAGCCGGGACAGCCTGCCACCTTC. The V and J genes are TRBV7-3 and TRBJ1-2; 7 bases are a match to TRBD1. Germline V lookup: CDR1 SGHTA, CDR2 FQGTGA. J was trimmed by 13 bases and V by 1 base; bases with no gene match: 9. This CDR3 spans 13 amino acids.

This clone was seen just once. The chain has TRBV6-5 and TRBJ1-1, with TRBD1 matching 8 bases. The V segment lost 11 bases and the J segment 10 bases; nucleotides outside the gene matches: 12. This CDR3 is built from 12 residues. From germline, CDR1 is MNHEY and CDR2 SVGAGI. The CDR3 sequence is CAPLRQGRVAFF. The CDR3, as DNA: TGTGCCCCCCTTCGACAGGGGAGGGTAGCTTTCTTT.

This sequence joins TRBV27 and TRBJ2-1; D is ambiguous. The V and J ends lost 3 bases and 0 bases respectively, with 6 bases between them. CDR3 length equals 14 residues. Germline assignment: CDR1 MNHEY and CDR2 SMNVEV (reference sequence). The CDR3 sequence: CASSFTDSYNEQFF. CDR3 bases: TGTGCCAGCAGTTTCACAGACTCCTACAATGAGCAGTTCTTC.

The DNA for the CDR3 is TGTGCCACCATGGGACAGGGGGAAGAGACCCAGTACTTC. It yields the protein CATMGQGEETQYF. The chain employs TRBV24-1 and TRBJ2-5, with 11 bases matching TRBD1. The CDR3 covers 13 residues. Germline V gene lookup returns CDR1 KGHDR and CDR2 SFDVKD. V dropped 8 bases and J dropped 3; count of bases not matched to a gene: 1.

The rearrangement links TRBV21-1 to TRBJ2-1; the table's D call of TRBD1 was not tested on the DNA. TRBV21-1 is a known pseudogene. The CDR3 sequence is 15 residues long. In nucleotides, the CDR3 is TGTGCCAGCAGCCAAGGGGGGACAGGGATCAATGAGCAGTTCTTC. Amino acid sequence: CASSQGGTGINEQFF.

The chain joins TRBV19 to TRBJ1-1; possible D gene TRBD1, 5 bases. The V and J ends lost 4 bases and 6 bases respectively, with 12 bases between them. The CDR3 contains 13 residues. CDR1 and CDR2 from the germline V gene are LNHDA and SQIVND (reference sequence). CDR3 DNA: TGTGCCAGTAGTAGGGAGGGGAGAGCTGAAGCTTTCTTT. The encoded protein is CASSREGRAEAFF.

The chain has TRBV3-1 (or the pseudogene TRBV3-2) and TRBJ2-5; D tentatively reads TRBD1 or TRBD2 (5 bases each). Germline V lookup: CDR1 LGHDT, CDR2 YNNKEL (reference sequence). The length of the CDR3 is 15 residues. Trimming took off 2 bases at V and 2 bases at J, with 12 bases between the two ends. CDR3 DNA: TGTGCCAGCAGCCAAACCGGGGCCCCTCAAGAGACCCAGTACTTC. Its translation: CASSQTGAPQETQYF.

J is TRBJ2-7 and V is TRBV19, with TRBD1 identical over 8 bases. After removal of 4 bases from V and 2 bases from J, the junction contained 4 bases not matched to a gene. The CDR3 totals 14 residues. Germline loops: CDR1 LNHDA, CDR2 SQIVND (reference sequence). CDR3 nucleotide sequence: TGTGCCAGTAGTAGGACAGGGTTGGCCTACGAGCAGTACTTC. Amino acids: CASSRTGLAYEQYF.

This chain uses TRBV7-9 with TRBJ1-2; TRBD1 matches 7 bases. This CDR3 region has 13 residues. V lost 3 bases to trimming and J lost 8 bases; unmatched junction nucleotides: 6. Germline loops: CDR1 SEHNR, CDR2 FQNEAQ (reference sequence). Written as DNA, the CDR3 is TGTGCCAGCAGCTTTATACAGGGGTTCGGCTACACCTTC. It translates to CASSFIQGFGYTF.